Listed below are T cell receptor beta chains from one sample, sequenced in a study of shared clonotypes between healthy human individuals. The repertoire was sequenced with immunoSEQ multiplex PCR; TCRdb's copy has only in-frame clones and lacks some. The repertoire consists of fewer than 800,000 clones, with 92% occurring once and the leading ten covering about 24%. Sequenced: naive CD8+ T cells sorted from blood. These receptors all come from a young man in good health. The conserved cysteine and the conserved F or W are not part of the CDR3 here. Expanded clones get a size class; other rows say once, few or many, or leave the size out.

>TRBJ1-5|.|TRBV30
AWSAGLHQPQH
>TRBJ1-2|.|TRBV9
ASSGTGSNYGYT
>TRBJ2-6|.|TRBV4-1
ASSPGGGAHSGANVLT
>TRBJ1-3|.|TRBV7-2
ASTLPSGERNTIY
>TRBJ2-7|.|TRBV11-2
ASSWGLVYEQY
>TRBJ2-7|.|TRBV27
ASTRRPGTSGSYEQY
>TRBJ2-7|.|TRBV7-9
ASSLDKAGVHEQY
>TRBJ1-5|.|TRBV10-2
ASSAGGQPQH
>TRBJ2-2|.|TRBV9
ASSPMANTGELF
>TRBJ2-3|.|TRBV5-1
ASTTATSTDTQY
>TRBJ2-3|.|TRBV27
ASRTGGFGTDTQY
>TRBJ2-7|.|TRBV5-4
ASSLPGDPYEQY
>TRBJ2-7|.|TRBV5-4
ASSLRGQYEQY
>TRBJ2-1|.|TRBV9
ASSVVEAGGRNEQF
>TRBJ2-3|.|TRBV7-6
ASSLESGDPTDTQY
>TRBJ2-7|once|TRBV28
ASSPGQSYEQY
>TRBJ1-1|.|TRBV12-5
ASGPGQGANTEAF
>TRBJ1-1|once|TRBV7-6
ASSLSLVSPTEAF
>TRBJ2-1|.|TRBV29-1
TTGGTGADYNEQF
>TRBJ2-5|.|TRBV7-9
ASSLAVSGPPETQY
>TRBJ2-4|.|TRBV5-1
ASSLGPLSNIQY
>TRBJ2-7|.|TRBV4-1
ASSHDYRYEQY
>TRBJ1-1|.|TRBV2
ASSENGPNTEAF
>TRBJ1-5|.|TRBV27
ASSLTADSNQPQH